This is a list of T cell receptor beta chains from one sample in a study of regulatory T cells in long-lasting Graves disease. MiXCR was run by TCRdb on the multiplex PCR reads, yielding one entry per CDR3 protein. This sample has under 350,000 distinct CDR3 sequences; around a fifth occur once, and the top ten carry roughly three fifths. The specimen was peripheral blood mononuclear cells (PBMCs), collected when the disease was refractory, from a patient treated with antithyroid drugs. Source of these receptors: a female donor with Graves disease. CDR3s include the opening cysteine and the closing phenylalanine or tryptophan. The D gene is left open where the match is weak. Size values are once, few and many counts, or a class for expanded clones, and some rows have none.

V,J,size,D,DNA,CDR3
TRBV7-8,TRBJ2-7,few,TRBD2,TGTGCCAGCAGCTCTCTAGCGGGAGTGTCCTCGGGGGGCGACGAGCAGTACTTC,CASSSLAGVSSGGDEQYF
TRBV12-3/TRBV12-4,TRBJ2-1,-,TRBD1,TGTGCCAGCAGTTCCTCGCCCGGGACAGGGGTAGGGAATGAGCAGTTCTTC,CASSSSPGTGVGNEQFF
TRBV5-1,TRBJ2-7,few,TRBD1,TGCGCCAGCAGCCCCCGGGACAGGGGTAGACACGAGCAGTACTTC,CASSPRDRGRHEQYF
TRBV15,TRBJ1-4,-,-,TGTGCCACCAGCATTTTCACAGCCTCTAATGAAAAACTGTTTTTT,CATSIFTASNEKLFF
TRBV11-2,TRBJ1-2,-,-,TGTATCAGCAGCTTAGACGGGGGCAACTATGGCTACACCTTC,CISSLDGGNYGYTF
TRBV28,TRBJ2-7,-,-,TGTGCCAGCAGCCGACCAGACGAAAGGGGGTACGAGCAGTACTTC,CASSRPDERGYEQYF
TRBV20-1,TRBJ2-7,-,-,TGCAGTGCTAGAGAGTATAAGGGCCTTGCCTCCTACGAGCAGTACTTC,CSAREYKGLASYEQYF
TRBV12-3/TRBV12-4,TRBJ1-2,-,-,TGTGCCAGCAGTTTGGCGGGAGGGTCTCACTATGGCTACACCTTC,CASSLAGGSHYGYTF
TRBV7-9,TRBJ1-5,many,-,TGTGCCAGCAGCCCCCAGGGAACCGACAATCAGCCCCAGCATTTT,CASSPQGTDNQPQHF
TRBV5-6,TRBJ2-7,-,-,TGTGCCAGCAGTCGACAGTTCTACGAGCAGTACTTC,CASSRQFYEQYF
TRBV7-2,TRBJ2-7,-,-,TGTGCCAGCAGTCCAGGGGTGTCAATCTCCTACGAGCAGTACTTC,CASSPGVSISYEQYF
TRBV6-1,TRBJ1-1,many,-,TGTGCCAGCAGTCCTAACCTAATCACTGAAGCTTTCTTT,CASSPNLITEAFF
TRBV30,TRBJ1-5,-,-,TGTGCCTGGAGTACCTCCATGGAGCCCCAGCATTTT,CAWSTSMEPQHF
TRBV28,TRBJ1-3,-,-,TGTGCCAGCTCCCTAAACCGAGCAGCCTCGACAGATTTGGGAAACACCATATATTTT,CASSLNRAASTDLGNTIYF
TRBV20-1,TRBJ2-7,many,TRBD1,TGCAGTGCTCCCGGGACAGGACCCTACGAGCAGTACTTC,CSAPGTGPYEQYF
TRBV7-2,TRBJ2-7,many,-,TGTGCCAGCAGCTTGGTCCCCTCGATTGGCTACGAGCAGTACTTC,CASSLVPSIGYEQYF
TRBV19,TRBJ1-1,few,TRBD1,TGTGCCAGTAGTTTACAGGGGGTGGGGTATGAAGCTTTCTTT,CASSLQGVGYEAFF
TRBV7-9,TRBJ1-2,-,-,TGTGTCAGCAGCTTAGCACAGCCTGGGGGCTACACCTTC,CVSSLAQPGGYTF
TRBV19,TRBJ2-7,few,-,TGTGCCAGTAGTATGGCCGGGGATTCCTACGAGCAGTACTTC,CASSMAGDSYEQYF
TRBV27,TRBJ1-4,many,-,TGTGCCAGCAGTTGGGAGCAGGGACCTCCAAATGAAAAACTGTTTTTT,CASSWEQGPPNEKLFF
TRBV28,TRBJ2-7,many,TRBD2,TGTGCCAACAGTTCCAGGACTAGCGGGAGCTTCGTCCCCTACGAGCAGTACTTC,CANSSRTSGSFVPYEQYF
TRBV12-3/TRBV12-4,TRBJ2-5,many,TRBD2,TGTGCCAGCAGTCAAAACACTATTAGCGGGGAGGAGGAGACCCAGTACTTC,CASSQNTISGEEETQYF
TRBV6-1,TRBJ2-2,-,TRBD2,TGTGCCAGCATTGATCCGGGACTAGCGGGAGGGCTTTCGACCGGGGAGCTGTCTTTT,CASIDPGLAGGLSTGELSF
TRBV2,TRBJ2-7,many,TRBD1,TGTGCCAGCAGTGGCGGGACAGGGGTCCACGAGCAGTACTTC,CASSGGTGVHEQYF
TRBV27,TRBJ2-3,few,-,TGTGCCAGCAGTACCACTAGCACAGATACGCAGTATTTT,CASSTTSTDTQYF
TRBV7-9,TRBJ2-1,few,-,TGTGCCAGCAGCTTAGCCTTCGCGGGGGCTTACAATGAGCAGTTCTTC,CASSLAFAGAYNEQFF
TRBV20-1,TRBJ2-7,few,-,TGCAGTGGAGAGGACGGATCCTACGAGCAGTACTTC,CSGEDGSYEQYF
TRBV2,TRBJ2-2,few,TRBD2,TGTGCCAGCAGTGATTTGGGTTGGCTAGCGGGGCGCACCGGGGAGCTGTTTTTT,CASSDLGWLAGRTGELFF
TRBV7-9,TRBJ1-1,-,-,TGTGCCAGCAACCTCAACTCCCTCTACTACAGGGACTCCATGAACACTGAAGCTTTCTTT,CASNLNSLYYRDSMNTEAFF
TRBV30,TRBJ2-7,-,TRBD1,TGTGCCGGAAACCTTTTTTGGGACAGGGGGCGCGGGAACGAGCAGTACTTC,CAGNLFWDRGRGNEQYF
TRBV9,TRBJ2-5,few,-,TGTGCCAGCAGCGTGGGGTGGGGAGAGACCCAGTACTTC,CASSVGWGETQYF
TRBV15,TRBJ1-6,-,TRBD1,TGTGCCACCAGCAGAGATAGGGGGCATTCACCCCTCCACTTT,CATSRDRGHSPLHF